The rows below give T cell receptor beta chains drawn from one sample of a study of shared clonotypes between healthy human individuals. This table comes from immunoSEQ multiplex PCR, and its TCRdb copy is limited to in-frame clones, with some not included. The sample records about 580,000 clones, 95% to 98% being singletons. Sequenced material: naive CD8+ T cells sorted from blood. These receptors were taken from a man in his thirties or forties in good health. CDR3s include the opening cysteine and the closing phenylalanine or tryptophan. D genes are given only for firm matches. Not every row has a clone size; where given, it reads once, few, many or a size class.

clone size: once; D gene: NA; J gene: TRBJ2-7; V gene: TRBV21-1; CDR3 protein: CASSAAGGPGEQYF; CDR3 DNA: TGTGCCAGCAGTGCGGCGGGAGGGCCGGGGGAGCAGTACTTC
clone size: NA; D gene: TRBD2; J gene: TRBJ2-5; V gene: TRBV5-1; CDR3 protein: CASSLVLAGDQETQYF; CDR3 DNA: TGCGCCAGCAGCTTGGTCCTAGCGGGAGACCAAGAGACCCAGTACTTC
clone size: NA; D gene: NA; J gene: TRBJ1-1; V gene: TRBV18; CDR3 protein: CASSPQNTEAFF; CDR3 DNA: TGTGCCAGCTCACCACAGAACACTGAAGCTTTCTTT
clone size: NA; D gene: NA; J gene: TRBJ2-7; V gene: TRBV5-5; CDR3 protein: CASSLLTRDLSYEQYF; CDR3 DNA: TGTGCCAGCAGCTTGTTGACCCGGGACTTGTCCTACGAGCAGTACTTC
clone size: NA; D gene: TRBD1; J gene: TRBJ2-5; V gene: TRBV10-3; CDR3 protein: CATGQGPVDF; CDR3 DNA: TGTGCCACCGGACAGGGCCCGGTGGACTTC
clone size: NA; D gene: TRBD2; J gene: TRBJ2-7; V gene: TRBV4-1; CDR3 protein: CASSQLIPAGAFLHEQYF; CDR3 DNA: TGCGCCAGCAGCCAACTAATTCCGGCGGGAGCCTTCCTCCACGAGCAGTACTTC
clone size: NA; D gene: NA; J gene: TRBJ1-2; V gene: TRBV29-1; CDR3 protein: CSVETPFPSDYGYTF; CDR3 DNA: TGCAGCGTTGAAACCCCCTTTCCCTCCGACTATGGCTACACCTTC
clone size: once; D gene: NA; J gene: TRBJ1-2; V gene: TRBV9; CDR3 protein: CASSAIYGYTF; CDR3 DNA: TGTGCCAGCAGCGCAATCTATGGCTACACCTTC
clone size: NA; D gene: TRBD2; J gene: TRBJ2-7; V gene: TRBV7-6; CDR3 protein: CASSPSRASGTYEQYF; CDR3 DNA: TGTGCCAGCAGCCCGAGCCGTGCTAGCGGAACCTACGAGCAGTACTTC
clone size: NA; D gene: NA; J gene: TRBJ2-1; V gene: TRBV7-6; CDR3 protein: CASSLPDIRSSYNEQFF; CDR3 DNA: TGTGCCAGCAGCTTACCGGACATAAGGAGCTCCTACAATGAGCAGTTCTTC
clone size: NA; D gene: TRBD2; J gene: TRBJ2-7; V gene: TRBV7-9; CDR3 protein: CASSQNRERDAYEQYF; CDR3 DNA: TGTGCCAGCAGCCAAAACCGGGAGCGGGATGCCTACGAGCAGTACTTC
clone size: once; D gene: TRBD2; J gene: TRBJ2-1; V gene: TRBV28; CDR3 protein: CASSFLAEYNEQFF; CDR3 DNA: TGTGCCAGCAGTTTTCTAGCGGAGTACAATGAGCAGTTCTTC
clone size: NA; D gene: TRBD1; J gene: TRBJ1-2; V gene: TRBV6-5; CDR3 protein: CASSIFAGQRYGYTF; CDR3 DNA: TGTGCCAGCAGTATTTTCGCGGGACAGCGATATGGCTACACCTTC
clone size: NA; D gene: TRBD2; J gene: TRBJ2-3; V gene: TRBV27; CDR3 protein: CASSSLLAGGADTQYF; CDR3 DNA: TGTGCCAGCAGTTCCCTACTAGCGGGAGGTGCAGATACGCAGTATTTT
clone size: once; D gene: TRBD1; J gene: TRBJ1-2; V gene: TRBV6-5; CDR3 protein: CASSGGTVGYTF; CDR3 DNA: TGTGCCAGCAGTGGAGGGACAGTTGGCTACACCTTC
clone size: NA; D gene: TRBD2; J gene: TRBJ2-7; V gene: TRBV5-6; CDR3 protein: CASSSTSGRGLVREQYF; CDR3 DNA: TGTGCCAGCAGCTCGACTAGCGGGAGGGGACTTGTACGCGAGCAGTACTTC
clone size: NA; D gene: NA; J gene: TRBJ2-1; V gene: TRBV27; CDR3 protein: CASSPSPVGDTFPFEQFF; CDR3 DNA: TGTGCCAGCAGTCCCTCCCCAGTGGGGGACACCTTCCCATTTGAGCAGTTCTTC
clone size: NA; D gene: TRBD1; J gene: TRBJ2-3; V gene: TRBV4-3; CDR3 protein: CASSQVYRGADTQYF; CDR3 DNA: TGCGCCAGCAGCCAAGTATACAGGGGGGCAGATACGCAGTATTTT
clone size: NA; D gene: TRBD2; J gene: TRBJ2-7; V gene: TRBV19; CDR3 protein: CASSISGTSGPERYF; CDR3 DNA: TGTGCCAGTAGTATATCGGGGACTAGCGGGCCCGAGCGGTACTTC
clone size: NA; D gene: NA; J gene: TRBJ1-2; V gene: TRBV4-1; CDR3 protein: CASSQDGVYGYTF; CDR3 DNA: TGCGCCAGCAGCCAAGACGGCGTCTATGGCTACACCTTC
clone size: NA; D gene: NA; J gene: TRBJ1-5; V gene: TRBV5-1; CDR3 protein: CASRSWDDQPQHF; CDR3 DNA: TGCGCCAGCCGATCATGGGACGATCAGCCCCAGCATTTT
clone size: NA; D gene: NA; J gene: TRBJ2-6; V gene: TRBV19; CDR3 protein: CASSIRISGANVLTF; CDR3 DNA: TGTGCCAGTAGTATCAGAATCTCTGGGGCCAACGTCCTGACTTTC
clone size: NA; D gene: TRBD1; J gene: TRBJ2-2; V gene: TRBV28; CDR3 protein: CASRIGTGRGPLTGELFF; CDR3 DNA: TGTGCCAGCAGGATTGGGACAGGGAGAGGTCCCCTCACCGGGGAGCTGTTTTTT
clone size: NA; D gene: TRBD2; J gene: TRBJ2-2; V gene: TRBV19; CDR3 protein: CASSISGLGTGELFF; CDR3 DNA: TGTGCCAGTAGTATTTCGGGACTAGGAACCGGGGAGCTGTTTTTT
clone size: NA; D gene: NA; J gene: TRBJ1-5; V gene: TRBV6-1; CDR3 protein: CASTPDGWGNQPQHF; CDR3 DNA: TGTGCCAGCACCCCCGATGGGTGGGGCAATCAGCCCCAGCATTTT
clone size: once; D gene: NA; J gene: TRBJ1-2; V gene: TRBV29-1; CDR3 protein: CSVEGLGGPSSKYGYTF; CDR3 DNA: TGCAGCGTTGAGGGTTTGGGGGGGCCCAGCTCAAAGTATGGCTACACCTTC
clone size: NA; D gene: NA; J gene: TRBJ2-7; V gene: TRBV18; CDR3 protein: CASSLHQAGNTYEQYF; CDR3 DNA: TGTGCCAGCTCACTACATCAGGCAGGGAATACCTACGAGCAGTACTTC
clone size: NA; D gene: NA; J gene: TRBJ2-7; V gene: TRBV5-4; CDR3 protein: CASSPDGNLNEQYF; CDR3 DNA: TGTGCCAGCAGCCCGGACGGGAATTTGAACGAGCAGTACTTC
clone size: NA; D gene: TRBD1; J gene: TRBJ2-7; V gene: TRBV9; CDR3 protein: CASSGPSRGWSEQYF; CDR3 DNA: TGTGCCAGCAGCGGCCCGAGCAGGGGGTGGTCCGAGCAGTACTTC
clone size: NA; D gene: NA; J gene: TRBJ2-1; V gene: TRBV27; CDR3 protein: CASSTRQLRNEQFF; CDR3 DNA: TGTGCCAGCAGTACCCGCCAACTCCGCAATGAGCAGTTCTTC
clone size: NA; D gene: NA; J gene: TRBJ1-5; V gene: TRBV7-5; CDR3 protein: CVRSPGTGDGNQPQHF; CDR3 DNA: TGTGTCAGAAGCCCCGGGACAGGGGACGGTAATCAGCCCCAGCATTTT
clone size: NA; D gene: NA; J gene: TRBJ2-1; V gene: TRBV29-1; CDR3 protein: CSVESRNEQFF; CDR3 DNA: TGCAGCGTTGAGTCGCGGAATGAGCAGTTCTTC
clone size: NA; D gene: NA; J gene: TRBJ2-2; V gene: TRBV27; CDR3 protein: CASSLQGWGTGELFF; CDR3 DNA: TGTGCCAGCAGCTTACAGGGTTGGGGCACCGGGGAGCTGTTTTTT
clone size: NA; D gene: NA; J gene: TRBJ2-7; V gene: TRBV6-1; CDR3 protein: CASSVDSSSYEQYF; CDR3 DNA: TGTGCCAGCAGTGTTGACTCCAGCTCCTACGAGCAGTACTTC
clone size: NA; D gene: NA; J gene: TRBJ1-5; V gene: TRBV5-6; CDR3 protein: CASSPGRGDSNQPQHF; CDR3 DNA: TGTGCCAGCAGCCCCGGCCGGGGGGATAGCAATCAGCCCCAGCATTTT
clone size: NA; D gene: NA; J gene: TRBJ1-3; V gene: TRBV2; CDR3 protein: CASRGDTIYF; CDR3 DNA: TGTGCCAGCAGGGGGGACACCATATATTTT
clone size: NA; D gene: NA; J gene: TRBJ2-4; V gene: TRBV11-3; CDR3 protein: CASSLGREGRGKNIQYF; CDR3 DNA: TGTGCCAGCAGCTTAGGGCGCGAAGGCCGTGGCAAAAACATTCAGTACTTC
clone size: NA; D gene: NA; J gene: TRBJ2-7; V gene: TRBV25-1; CDR3 protein: CASSGRLTVAEQYF; CDR3 DNA: TGTGCCAGCAGTGGCCGTCTCACGGTGGCCGAGCAGTACTTC
clone size: NA; D gene: TRBD2; J gene: TRBJ2-5; V gene: TRBV2; CDR3 protein: CASFSLAGVKKTQYF; CDR3 DNA: TGTGCCAGCTTTTCCCTAGCGGGAGTAAAGAAGACCCAGTACTTC
clone size: NA; D gene: TRBD2; J gene: TRBJ2-1; V gene: TRBV25-1; CDR3 protein: CASSVWTSGTVEQFF; CDR3 DNA: TGTGCCAGCAGTGTGTGGACTAGCGGGACGGTTGAGCAGTTCTTC
clone size: NA; D gene: TRBD1; J gene: TRBJ2-1; V gene: TRBV7-9; CDR3 protein: CASSWTGGNEQFF; CDR3 DNA: TGTGCCAGCAGTTGGACAGGGGGAAATGAGCAGTTCTTC
clone size: once; D gene: NA; J gene: TRBJ1-2; V gene: TRBV11-2; CDR3 protein: CASSLSASDGNYGYTF; CDR3 DNA: TGTGCCAGCAGCTTGTCAGCCTCGGACGGTAACTATGGCTACACCTTC
clone size: NA; D gene: TRBD1; J gene: TRBJ1-2; V gene: TRBV5-5; CDR3 protein: CASSSRDRATYGYTF; CDR3 DNA: TGTGCCAGCAGCTCCCGGGACAGGGCGACCTATGGCTACACCTTC
clone size: NA; D gene: NA; J gene: TRBJ2-7; V gene: TRBV7-9; CDR3 protein: CASSLEDEIYEQYF; CDR3 DNA: TGTGCCAGCAGCTTAGAGGACGAGATATACGAGCAGTACTTC
clone size: NA; D gene: NA; J gene: TRBJ2-1; V gene: TRBV5-1; CDR3 protein: CASRTDEYNEQFF; CDR3 DNA: TGCGCCAGCAGAACGGACGAATACAATGAGCAGTTCTTC
clone size: NA; D gene: TRBD2; J gene: TRBJ2-7; V gene: TRBV7-3; CDR3 protein: CASSAGTSLEQYF; CDR3 DNA: TGTGCCAGCAGCGCCGGGACTAGCCTCGAGCAGTACTTC
clone size: NA; D gene: TRBD1; J gene: TRBJ2-7; V gene: TRBV27; CDR3 protein: CASSPDREEDYEQYF; CDR3 DNA: TGTGCCAGCAGCCCAGACAGGGAAGAAGACTACGAGCAGTACTTC
clone size: NA; D gene: TRBD1; J gene: TRBJ2-7; V gene: TRBV28; CDR3 protein: CASSLGTGSYEQYF; CDR3 DNA: TGTGCCAGCAGTTTGGGGACAGGCTCCTACGAGCAGTACTTC
clone size: NA; D gene: TRBD1; J gene: TRBJ2-2; V gene: TRBV7-6; CDR3 protein: CASSFYRGPGINTGELFF; CDR3 DNA: TGTGCCAGCAGCTTTTACAGGGGCCCCGGTATTAACACCGGGGAGCTGTTTTTT
clone size: NA; D gene: TRBD2; J gene: TRBJ2-1; V gene: TRBV29-1; CDR3 protein: CSVEGLAGVSRNEQFF; CDR3 DNA: TGCAGCGTTGAAGGACTAGCGGGAGTCTCGCGCAATGAGCAGTTCTTC